The rows below give T cell receptor beta chains drawn from one sample of a study of shared clonotypes between healthy human individuals. Profiling relied on immunoSEQ multiplex PCR, and the TCRdb table lists in-frame clones only, not all of them. The sample includes 450,000 or so clones, around 77% seen only once; the top ten take 12%. The material sequenced was PBMCs. The receptors were sampled from a woman in her 40s in good health. Some clones in this sample may be carry-over from other donors' samples. Both conserved end residues are part of each CDR3. A D gene is named only where the DNA matches it firmly. Clone size appears in some rows only: once, few, many, or a class for an expanded clone.

CDR3 DNA,CDR3 protein,D gene,J gene,V gene,clone size
TGTGCCAGCTCACCAAGTCGTGGCAATGAGCAGTTCTTC,CASSPSRGNEQFF,.,TRBJ2-1,TRBV18,.
TGTGCCAGCAGTGAATGGGGGGTGGGCGAGCAGTACTTC,CASSEWGVGEQYF,.,TRBJ2-7,TRBV25-1,.
TGTGCCAGCAGCAGGATAGCTAGCACAGATACGCAGTATTTT,CASSRIASTDTQYF,.,TRBJ2-3,TRBV5-6,.
TGTGCCAGCAGTTATACCGGGCGGGCCAAAAACATTCAGTACTTC,CASSYTGRAKNIQYF,.,TRBJ2-4,TRBV6-5,.
TGTGCCATCAGTGAAGTTGGAAACACCATATATTTT,CAISEVGNTIYF,.,TRBJ1-3,TRBV10-3,.
TGTGCCAGCAGTTTTCGCCCTAATCAGCCCCAGCATTTT,CASSFRPNQPQHF,.,TRBJ1-5,TRBV28,.
TGCGCCAGCGGGACTTTGGGCCACACAGATACGCAGTATTTT,CASGTLGHTDTQYF,.,TRBJ2-3,TRBV5-1,.
TGTGCCAGCAGCGTAGCCCCGGGACTAGCGGGATACTCCTACAATGAGCAGTTCTTC,CASSVAPGLAGYSYNEQFF,TRBD2,TRBJ2-1,TRBV9,.
TGCAGCTATGGGACAGGGGGCAGGGAGACCCAGTACTTC,CSYGTGGRETQYF,TRBD1,TRBJ2-5,TRBV29-1,once
TGTGCCAGCCGAGGCAGCCCCTCCTACAATGAGCAGTTCTTC,CASRGSPSYNEQFF,.,TRBJ2-1,TRBV6-6,.
TGTGCCAGCAGCCATACATCCCAGGGAAGGGGCTACGAGCAGTACTTC,CASSHTSQGRGYEQYF,.,TRBJ2-7,TRBV27,.
TGTGCCAGCTCACGATCCGGGACAAGCTCTGGAAACACCATATATTTT,CASSRSGTSSGNTIYF,.,TRBJ1-3,TRBV18,.
TGTGCCAGCAGTTCCGGGTCCGGCTCCTACAATGAGCAGTTCTTC,CASSSGSGSYNEQFF,.,TRBJ2-1,TRBV28,many
TGTGCCAGCAGCAAAGGATCCAGGGCGGAGATAGGGGCTTTCTTT,CASSKGSRAEIGAFF,.,TRBJ1-1,TRBV21-1,.
TGTGCCATTGAGGGGGAGAGCTCCTACGAGCAGTACTTC,CAIEGESSYEQYF,.,TRBJ2-7,TRBV10-3,.
TGTGCCAGCAGTCCGCGGACAGGACCCTCAGGGGCCAACGTCCTGACTTTC,CASSPRTGPSGANVLTF,TRBD1,TRBJ2-6,TRBV27,.
TGTGCCAGTACAGGGGCGGGCACCGGGGAGCTGTTTTTT,CASTGAGTGELFF,.,TRBJ2-2,TRBV19,.
TGTGCCAGCAGCTTAGTCTTCGGTTCCCATGGCTACACCTTC,CASSLVFGSHGYTF,.,TRBJ1-2,TRBV11-2,many
TGTGCCAGCAGCCCGCACATGGGGGGTCTTGTTTATGGCTACACCTTC,CASSPHMGGLVYGYTF,.,TRBJ1-2,TRBV28,.
TGTGCCAGCAGACCCGACAGGTGGAACACCATATATTTT,CASRPDRWNTIYF,.,TRBJ1-3,TRBV6-5,.
TGCGCCAGCAGCAATTCTGCCACCGGGGAGCTGTTTTTT,CASSNSATGELFF,.,TRBJ2-2,TRBV5-1,once
TGTGCCAGCAGCTTAGACCGAGGACTAGCGGTGGCCTACGAGCAGTACTTC,CASSLDRGLAVAYEQYF,TRBD2,TRBJ2-7,TRBV11-2,few
TGTGCCAGCAGACTGAGCGGGAGTCAAGAGACCCAGTACTTC,CASRLSGSQETQYF,TRBD2,TRBJ2-5,TRBV28,.
TGTGCCAGCAGGGGGATTGGTGCCGCGGGAGATACGCAGTATTTT,CASRGIGAAGDTQYF,.,TRBJ2-3,TRBV7-9,.
TGTGCCTGGAGCGGGGACAGGGGGCCTGAAAAACTGTTTTTT,CAWSGDRGPEKLFF,TRBD1,TRBJ1-4,TRBV30,.
TGCGCCAGCAGCTTCGGGGGTCCTGGAAACACCATATATTTT,CASSFGGPGNTIYF,.,TRBJ1-3,TRBV5-1,.
TGCAGCGTTGTCAGGGGGGTCAGGGAGCAGTACTTC,CSVVRGVREQYF,.,TRBJ2-7,TRBV29-1,.
TGTGCCAGCGGACAGGGTAGTGAAGCGTCCGAGCAGTACTTC,CASGQGSEASEQYF,TRBD1,TRBJ2-7,TRBV2,.
TGTGCCATCAGCGCAACGGCCGTGGGGTTCGGGGAGACCCAGTACTTC,CAISATAVGFGETQYF,.,TRBJ2-5,TRBV10-3,many
TGTGCTAGTGGTTTGCGCCCCCATTGCCCAGGACCCCCAGGGCAGTCCAAGGGTCAGCCCCAGCATTTT,CASGLRPHCPGPPGQSKGQPQHF,.,TRBJ1-5,TRBV12-5,.
TGTGCCAGCAGCAAGACAGATACGCAGTATTTT,CASSKTDTQYF,.,TRBJ2-3,TRBV7-2,.
TGTGCCAGCAGCGTAGGGATTAGCGGGAGCCACAATGAGCAGTTCTTC,CASSVGISGSHNEQFF,TRBD2,TRBJ2-1,TRBV9,.
TGTGCCAGCAGCTTGGAAGTAGCGGGAGTAGGGCAGTTCTTC,CASSLEVAGVGQFF,TRBD2,TRBJ2-1,TRBV5-6,.
TGCGCCAGCAGCTTAGTTCCAGAGGCCTACGATGAGCAGTTCTTC,CASSLVPEAYDEQFF,.,TRBJ2-1,TRBV7-9,.
TGTGCCTGGAGTCATGGACACTTAAACTATGGCTACACCTTC,CAWSHGHLNYGYTF,.,TRBJ1-2,TRBV30,.